This T cell receptor beta chain was identified in a study of long-term antiretroviral therapy in people with HIV. General study findings and limits: Relative to control repertoires, HIV repertoires exhibited narrower CDR3 length ranges.

Survey level was the resolution at which the v3.0 immunoSEQ assay ran. Measured with immunoSEQ multiplex PCR; TCRdb has only the in-frame clones, and not every one. The sample has about 28,000 clones, roughly 84% seen once; the top ten hold 8% to 9%. Germline V lookup: CDR1 LNHNV, CDR2 YYDKDF (reference sequence). CDR3 length: 16 amino acids. The V end lost 5 bases, the J end lost 4 bases, and 17 bases lay between the germline ends. Notes on this clone: Its antigen is not identified.

This chain joins TRBV15 and TRBJ1-4; D call uncertain. The sample in question was unsorted PBMCs, obtained 3 years after starting antiretroviral therapy. The TCR sequence derives from a man between 35 and 55 years old with HIV. The CDR3 DNA reads TGTGCCACCAGCCCCCGGAGGCCAGGCGGTAATGAAAAACTGTTTTTT. As protein: CATSPRRPGGNEKLFF.